This T cell receptor beta chain derives from a study of monozygotic twins with inflammatory bowel disease. Findings and limits, study-wide: IBD patients shared fewer clonotypes with others than healthy twins, especially with disease activity.

Regarding this clonotype: Antigen specificity is unknown.

In germline, CDR1 is GTSNPN, CDR2 SVGIG (reference sequence). This CDR3 comprises 15 residues. Per individual sample, eight separate reactions were used to make cDNA. TCRdb re-called the 5' RACE reads, yielding one record per CDR3 amino acid sequence without DNA. This table lists approximately 380,000 distinct CDR3 sequences. This chain links TRBV30 with TRBJ2-7; TCRdb's D call, TRBD1, is unchecked because there is no DNA. The clonotype originates from a human donor with ulcerative colitis or Crohn's disease, or a healthy co-twin of an affected twin (not recorded which). Sequencing used blood. The CDR3 protein is CAWRRPGPKGHEQYF.